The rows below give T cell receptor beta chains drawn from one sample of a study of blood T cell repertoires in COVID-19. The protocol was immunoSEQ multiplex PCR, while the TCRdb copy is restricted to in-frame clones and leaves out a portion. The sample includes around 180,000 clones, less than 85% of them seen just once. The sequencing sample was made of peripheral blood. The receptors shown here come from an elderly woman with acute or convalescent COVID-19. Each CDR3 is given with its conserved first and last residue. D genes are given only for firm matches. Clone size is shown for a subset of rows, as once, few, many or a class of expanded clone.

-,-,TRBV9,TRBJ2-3,TGTGCCAGCAGCAAACTGGGACTCTACACAGATACGCAGTATTTT,CASSKLGLYTDTQYF
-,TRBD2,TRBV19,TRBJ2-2,TGTGCCAGTAGTATAGCGCTAGCGGGAACTAACACCGGGGAGCTGTTTTTT,CASSIALAGTNTGELFF
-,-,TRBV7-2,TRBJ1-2,TGTGCCAGCAGCTTAGCTGGAGGGGCGGCCTATGGCTACACCTTC,CASSLAGGAAYGYTF
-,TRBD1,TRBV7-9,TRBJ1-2,TGTGCCAGCAGCATACAGGGGGACGATGGCTACACCTTC,CASSIQGDDGYTF
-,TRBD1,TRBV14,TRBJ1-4,TGTGCCAGCAGCCAAGTGTGGACAGGGGTCGAAAAACTGTTTTTT,CASSQVWTGVEKLFF
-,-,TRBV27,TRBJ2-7,TGTGCCAGCAGTTCAACCTACTCGGGGACTTTTCAGTACTTC,CASSSTYSGTFQYF
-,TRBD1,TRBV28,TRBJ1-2,TGTGCCAGCAGTCAACCGACAGGGGGGTATGGCTACACCTTC,CASSQPTGGYGYTF
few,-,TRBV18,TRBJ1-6,TGTGCCAGCTCATTCCAACAGGGAGCCGATACGAATTCACCCCTCCACTTT,CASSFQQGADTNSPLHF
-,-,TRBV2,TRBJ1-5,TGTGCCAGCAGTGAAGCGCTTCAGGATTTCTTATTCGCTCGAAGCAATCAGCCCCAGCATTTT,CASSEALQDFLFARSNQPQHF
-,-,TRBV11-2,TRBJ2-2,TGTGCCAGCAGTAAACAGGTTAACACCGGGGAGCTGTTTTTT,CASSKQVNTGELFF
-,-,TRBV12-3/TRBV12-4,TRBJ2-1,TGTGCCAGCGCTCCCCCCGGTGAGCAGTTCTTC,CASAPPGEQFF
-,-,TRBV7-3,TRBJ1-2,TGTGCCAGCAGCTTAACCTCGACAGACCTCTATGGCTACACCTTC,CASSLTSTDLYGYTF
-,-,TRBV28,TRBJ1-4,TGTGCCAGCAGTTACGGTGCAACTAATGAAAAACTGTTTTTT,CASSYGATNEKLFF
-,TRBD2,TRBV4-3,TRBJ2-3,TGCGCCAGCAGCCTTAGCGGGAGCTTGAGCACAGATACGCAGTATTTT,CASSLSGSLSTDTQYF
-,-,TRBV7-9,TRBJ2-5,TGTGCCAGCAGCTTTGAGGACAACACGGGAGAGACCCAGTACTTC,CASSFEDNTGETQYF
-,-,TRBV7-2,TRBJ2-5,TGTGCCAGCAGCGGTAGGGGGGAGACCCAGTACTTC,CASSGRGETQYF
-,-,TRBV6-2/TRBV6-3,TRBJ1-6,TGTGCCAGCAGTTACTCGCCAGGGTGGAGCCCGAGCTCCTATAATTCACCCCTCCACTTT,CASSYSPGWSPSSYNSPLHF
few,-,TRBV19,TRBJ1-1,TGTGCCAGTAGTGCCGGACAGGCTTTCTTT,CASSAGQAFF
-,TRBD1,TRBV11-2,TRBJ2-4,TGTGCCAGCAGCTTAGCGGACAGGGCAAACATTCAGTACTTC,CASSLADRANIQYF
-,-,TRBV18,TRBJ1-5,TGTGCCAGCTCACCCGGAGAGAATCAGCCCCAGCATTTT,CASSPGENQPQHF
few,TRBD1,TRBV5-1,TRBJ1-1,TGCGCCAGCAGCAAGGACAGGTTGGCCACTGAAGCTTTCTTT,CASSKDRLATEAFF
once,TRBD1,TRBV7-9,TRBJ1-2,TGTGCCAGCAGCTTAACCGACAGGGTGTATGGCTACACCTTC,CASSLTDRVYGYTF
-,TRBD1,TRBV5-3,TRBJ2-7,TGTGCCAGAAGCCCTATAGACAGGGGGCGAACCCTCTACGAGCAGTACTTC,CARSPIDRGRTLYEQYF
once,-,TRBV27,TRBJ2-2,TGTGCCAGCAGTTTACCGGGAGCTACCACCGGGGAGCTGTTTTTT,CASSLPGATTGELFF
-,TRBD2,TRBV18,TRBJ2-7,TGTGCCAGCTCCCAGTCAGGACTAGACTACGAGCAGTACTTC,CASSQSGLDYEQYF
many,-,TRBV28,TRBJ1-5,TGTGCCAGCAGTTCCCCCCGGCGGGCCCGCAATCAGCCCCAGCATTTT,CASSSPRRARNQPQHF
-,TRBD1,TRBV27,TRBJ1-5,TGTGCCAGCAGTTTGGGACCGGGACAGGGGGCGAAGAATAGCAATCAGCCCCAGCATTTT,CASSLGPGQGAKNSNQPQHF
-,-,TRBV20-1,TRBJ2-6,TGCAGTGCTAGTCTGGCAGGGGCTAAAGCTGGGGCCAACGTCCTGACTTTC,CSASLAGAKAGANVLTF
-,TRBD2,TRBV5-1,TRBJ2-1,TGCGCCAGCAGCTTGTCGCTAGCGGGAGGAAACAATGAGCAGTTCTTC,CASSLSLAGGNNEQFF
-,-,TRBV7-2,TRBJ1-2,TGTGCCAGCAGCTTTGGGGAGAACTATGGCTACACCTTC,CASSFGENYGYTF
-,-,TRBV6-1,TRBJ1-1,TGTGCCAGCAGTGAAGGATTGGGGCAGACCATGAACACTGAAGCTTTCTTT,CASSEGLGQTMNTEAFF
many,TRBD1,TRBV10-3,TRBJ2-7,TGTGCCATCAGCGGACAGGCCGAGCAGTACTTC,CAISGQAEQYF
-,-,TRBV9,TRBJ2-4,TGTGCCAGCAGCGTAGCAGGGGGGAAAAACATTCAGTACTTC,CASSVAGGKNIQYF
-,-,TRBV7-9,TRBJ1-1,TGTGCCAGCAGCCGAGGACGGGGAGGGGTGAACACTGAAGCTTTCTTT,CASSRGRGGVNTEAFF
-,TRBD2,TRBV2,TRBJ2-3,TGTGCCAGCAGCGTCGGACTAGCGGGAAGCATAGATACGCAGTATTTT,CASSVGLAGSIDTQYF
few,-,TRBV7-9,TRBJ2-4,TGTGCCAGCAGCCTCGGACTGGCAAAAAACATTCAGTACTTC,CASSLGLAKNIQYF
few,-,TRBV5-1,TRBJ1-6,TGCGCCAGCAGCTTGGTGCGGAATTCACCCCTCCACTTT,CASSLVRNSPLHF
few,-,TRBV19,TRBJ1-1,TGTGCCAGTGACAGGAACACTGAAGCTTTCTTT,CASDRNTEAFF
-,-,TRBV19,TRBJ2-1,TGTGCCAGTAGTATCCCATCGGGATCAAGCCCCTACAATGAGCAGTTCTTC,CASSIPSGSSPYNEQFF
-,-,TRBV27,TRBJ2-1,TGTGCCAGCGGCTATGAGCAGTTCTTC,CASGYEQFF
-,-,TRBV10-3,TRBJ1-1,TGTGCCATCAGTGAGTCGACGGGAATAGGTGAAACTGAAGCTTTCTTT,CAISESTGIGETEAFF
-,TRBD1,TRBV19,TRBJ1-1,TGTGCCAGTAGTATACGGGGAACAGGGGTCACTGAAGCTTTCTTT,CASSIRGTGVTEAFF
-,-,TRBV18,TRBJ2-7,TGTGCCAGCTCATCTGTTGCGTCCCACGAGCAGTACTTC,CASSSVASHEQYF
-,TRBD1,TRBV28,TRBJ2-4,TGTGCCAGCAGCAGGACAGGGACAAGAGGTTTAGCCAAAAACATTCAGTACTTC,CASSRTGTRGLAKNIQYF
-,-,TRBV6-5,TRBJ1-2,TGTGCCAGCAGTTGGGGGGGATTCGGCTATGGCTACACCTTC,CASSWGGFGYGYTF
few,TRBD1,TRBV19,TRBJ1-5,TGTGCCAGTAGTATAGTAGGGACAGTGTCCCCGCAGCCCCAGCATTTT,CASSIVGTVSPQPQHF
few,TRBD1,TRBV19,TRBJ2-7,TGTGCCAGTAGTAAGTGGACAGGGGAGACCTACGAGCAGTACTTC,CASSKWTGETYEQYF
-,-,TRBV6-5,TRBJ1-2,TGTGCCAGCAGTTACTTGGGGGGAGGCGGCTACACCTTC,CASSYLGGGGYTF
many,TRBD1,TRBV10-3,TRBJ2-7,TGTGCCATCAGAGGGGACAGTCCCTACGAGCAGTACTTC,CAIRGDSPYEQYF
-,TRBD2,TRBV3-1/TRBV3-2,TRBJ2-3,TGTGCCAGCACGGGACTAGGAAACACAGATACGCAGTATTTT,CASTGLGNTDTQYF
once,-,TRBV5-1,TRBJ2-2,TGCGCCAGCAGCTTGGACGGGGAAGCGGGGGAGCTGTTTTTT,CASSLDGEAGELFF
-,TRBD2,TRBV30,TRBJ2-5,TGTGCCTGGAGTATGCCCGGACTAGGAGGCCAGACCCAGTACTTC,CAWSMPGLGGQTQYF
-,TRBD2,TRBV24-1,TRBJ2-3,TGTGCCACCAGTGATCGGACTAGCGGGAAGACAGATACGCAGTATTTT,CATSDRTSGKTDTQYF